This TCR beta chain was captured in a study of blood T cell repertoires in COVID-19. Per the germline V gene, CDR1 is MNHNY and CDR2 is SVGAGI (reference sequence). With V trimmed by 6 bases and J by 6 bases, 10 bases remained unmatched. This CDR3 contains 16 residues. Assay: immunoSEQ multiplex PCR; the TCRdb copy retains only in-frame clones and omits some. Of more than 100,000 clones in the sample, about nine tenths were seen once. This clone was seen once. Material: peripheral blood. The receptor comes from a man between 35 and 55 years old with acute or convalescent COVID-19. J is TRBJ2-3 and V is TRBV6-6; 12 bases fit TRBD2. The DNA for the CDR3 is TGTGCCAGCAGACCCCGACTAGCGGGAGTGGGGGATACGCAGTATTTT. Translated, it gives CASRPRLAGVGDTQYF.